This TCR beta chain was captured by sequencing in a study of T cells expressing NK-cell markers. Across the study: Among eight sequenced donors, seven carried HCMV seropositivity while one was seronegative.

Study observations and caveats: What remained unclear was the HCMV specificity of expanded NKG2C+ T cell clones. The CD3+CD56-NKG2C+ fraction of a handful of donors was also led by these clonotypes.

5'RACE template switching with UMIs generated TCR beta cDNA. TCRdb reprocessed the 5' RACE reads and reports one entry per CDR3 protein, with no DNA. Its table records about 260,000 distinct CDR3 sequences. With regard to this clonotype: Its antigen remains unidentified.

The length of the CDR3 is 15 residues. This chain connects TRBV12-3 or TRBV12-4 to TRBJ2-1; TCRdb outputs TRBD1, but without DNA this stays unchecked. The TCR was taken from a man between 18 and 35 years old in good health. The sequenced sample was blood T cells: a sorted CD56 or NKG2C T cell subset, CD4+ or CD8+ T cells, or bulk PBMC T cells (not recorded which). The CDR3 region is CASSRGGQGPNEQFF.